A single sample is the source of the 27 T cell receptor beta chains below, sequenced in a study of CD8 T cells in ankylosing spondylitis. In TCRdb, the 5' RACE reads were re-called with MiXCR into one record per CDR3 protein. The sample has about 220,000 distinct CDR3 sequences; roughly 24% are singletons. Material: blood, either unsorted or a sorted T cell fraction (not recorded which). All receptors derive from a male donor with ankylosing spondylitis or in good health (not recorded which).

This clonotype was observed a few times. The rearrangement joins TRBV10-3 to TRBJ2-1; TRBD1 matches at 10 bases. This CDR3 has 14 amino acids. V dropped 10 bases and J dropped 7; count of bases not matched to a gene: 10. The V gene's germline CDR1 is ENHRY and CDR2 SYGVKD. The CDR3 loop reads CATARDRGLNEQFF. In nucleotides, the CDR3 is TGTGCCACCGCGCGGGACAGGGGACTAAATGAGCAGTTCTTC.

This clonotype was picked up a small number of times. J is TRBJ2-1 and V is TRBV20-1, with unresolved D. CDR3 size: 13 residues. Trimming stripped 4 bases from V and 0 bases from J, with 7 bases between. CDR1 DFQATT and CDR2 SNEGSKA come from the germline V gene (reference sequence). The DNA of the CDR3 is TGCAGTGCTACCATCGCCTCCTACAATGAGCAGTTCTTC. It is translated as CSATIASYNEQFF.

The chain carries TRBV20-1 and TRBJ1-5; unclear D gene. Trimming left V 0 bases short and J 3 bases short, with 9 bases between. This CDR3 is 14 amino acids long. CDR1 is DFQATT and CDR2 is SNEGSKA in the germline V gene (reference sequence). This chain's CDR3 is CSAREGSLNQPQHF. CDR3 nucleotides: TGCAGTGCTAGAGAGGGGAGCCTCAATCAGCCCCAGCATTTT.

There are many counts of this clonotype. The chain couples TRBV29-1 to TRBJ2-1; TRBD1 agrees at 8 bases. Germline CDR1 reads SQVTM; CDR2 reads ANQGSEA. Trimming removed 7 bases from V and 3 bases from J; junction bases left unmatched: 8. The CDR3 has 14 residues. The CDR3 is CSALTGQGYNEQFF. CDR3 sequence (DNA): TGCAGCGCTCTGACTGGACAGGGCTACAATGAGCAGTTCTTC.

This clonotype came up a few times. This chain links TRBV7-6 with TRBJ1-2, with D unclear. This CDR3 has 14 residues. V lost 2 bases to trimming and J lost 4 bases, with 11 bases between them. CDR1 and CDR2 from the germline V gene are SGHVS and FNYEAQ. The CDR3 protein is CASSLNSGAYGYTF. In nucleotides, the CDR3 is TGTGCCAGCAGCTTAAATTCGGGCGCCTATGGCTACACCTTC.

This clonotype showed up many times. This sequence joins TRBV28 and TRBJ2-1; 8 positions match TRBD2. The CDR3 loop spans 13 amino acids. Germline V gene data show CDR1 as MDHEN and CDR2 as SYDVKM. V was pared by 5 bases and J by 9 bases, with 6 bases of the junction left unmatched. The CDR3 DNA is TGTGCCAGCAGTCGGGGGGGGACGACTGAGCAGTTCTTC. Translated, it gives CASSRGGTTEQFF.

This clonotype was observed many times. The rearrangement links TRBV20-1 to TRBJ1-2; D not resolved. V was shortened by 3 bases and J by 1 base, with 9 bases between the two germline ends. Germline assignment: CDR1 DFQATT and CDR2 SNEGSKA (reference sequence). This CDR3 is built from 13 residues. DNA for the CDR3: TGCAGTGCTAGCAGACAAGATAACTATGGCTACACCTTC. This translates into CSASRQDNYGYTF.

This clonotype was recorded many times. The chain carries TRBV5-1 and TRBJ2-7, with 11 bases that match TRBD1. This CDR3 is 13 amino acids long. Germline trimming cut 3 bases from V and 7 bases from J; bases unmatched to any gene: 3. Germline V gene lookup returns CDR1 SGHRS and CDR2 YFSETQ. The CDR3 bases are TGCGCCAGCAGCTGGACAGGGGGCCGGGAGCAGTACTTC. Protein sequence: CASSWTGGREQYF.

This clonotype has just a few counts. This sequence joins TRBV6-5 and TRBJ2-3; perhaps D is TRBD1 or TRBD2 (6 bases each). This CDR3 region has 13 residues. Germline V gene data show CDR1 as MNHEY and CDR2 as SVGAGI. V was shortened by 2 bases and J by 9 bases, with 12 bases between the two germline ends. The CDR3 DNA is TGTGCCAGCAGTTACGGGGGGCCTGACACGCAGTATTTT. Translation gives CASSYGGPDTQYF.

This clonotype came up many times. The V gene is TRBV29-1, the J gene TRBJ2-5, with TRBD2 identical over 12 bases. The CDR3 consists of 14 residues. Germline CDR1 reads SQVTM; CDR2 reads ANQGSEA. V trimming: 7 bases; J trimming: 0 bases; junction bases outside the gene matches: 3. The CDR3 loop is CSGTSGMYQETQYF. For the CDR3, the DNA is TGCAGCGGGACTAGCGGGATGTACCAAGAGACCCAGTACTTC.

About this clonotype itself: A much larger clone differs by one base, so this may be a read error. The CDR3: CCAPRVAGGSYNEQFF. The DNA for the CDR3 is TGCTGTGCCCCCCGGGTGGCGGGAGGTTCCTACAATGAGCAGTTCTTC. The chain uses TRBV20-1 and TRBJ2-1, with 8 bases lining up with TRBD2. The CDR3 covers 16 residues. From germline, CDR1 is DFQATT and CDR2 SNEGSKA (reference sequence).

This clonotype was seen a handful of times. The V gene is TRBV20-1, the J gene TRBJ1-5, with 7 bases matching TRBD1. From germline, CDR1 is DFQATT and CDR2 SNEGSKA (reference sequence). The CDR3 extends over 14 amino acids. Trimming cost V 3 bases and J 0 bases; bases outside gene matches: 2. The CDR3 region is CSARGTVSNQPQHF. CDR3 DNA sequence: TGCAGTGCTAGGGGGACAGTTAGCAATCAGCCCCAGCATTTT.

The chain has TRBV12-3 or TRBV12-4 and TRBJ2-7; no firm D call. The V and J ends lost 2 bases and 5 bases respectively, with 4 bases between them. This CDR3 has 11 residues. CDR3 DNA: TGTGCCAGCAGTTTATTTGACGAGCAGTACTTC. This encodes CASSLFDEQYF.

Ten or more counts support this clonotype. CDR3 bases: TGTGCCAGCAGCTTGAGCCCCGGACAGGGTCTTTCGGATACGCAGTATTTT. Encoded protein: CASSLSPGQGLSDTQYF. The chain joins TRBV7-9 to TRBJ2-3; TRBD1 aligns across 8 bases. V was clipped by 3 bases and J by 6 bases; unmatched bases: 14. From germline, CDR1 is SEHNR and CDR2 FQNEAQ (reference sequence). This CDR3 spans 17 amino acids. The complete variable domain, with remaining parts taken from reference TRBV7-9 and TRBJ2-3, reads DTGVSQNPRHKITKRGQNVTFRCDPISEHNRLYWYRQTLGQGPEFLTYFQNEAQLEKSRLLSDRFSAERPKGSFSTLEIQRTEQGDSAMYLCASSLSPGQGLSDTQYFGPGTRLTVL.

The rearrangement joins TRBV7-3 to TRBJ2-1; D perhaps matches TRBD2 (5 bases). The CDR3 length is 14 residues. Germline V gene sequence: CDR1 SGHTA, CDR2 FQGTGA. V was trimmed by 2 bases and J by 5 bases, leaving 10 bases between them. In DNA, the CDR3 is TGTGCCAGCAGCTTAGTAGGGAGAGACAATGAGCAGTTCTTC. Protein sequence: CASSLVGRDNEQFF.

This clonotype was seen ten or more times. The genes are TRBV2 and TRBJ1-5; TRBD1 matches 7 bases. The length of the CDR3 is 12 residues. In germline, CDR1 is SNHLY, CDR2 FYNNEI. J gave up 9 bases and V 11 bases, and 10 bases lay outside the gene matches. Here the CDR3 DNA reads TGTGCCTCAAGGGGACAGCAGCCGCCCCAGCATTTT. Protein sequence: CASRGQQPPQHF.

This clonotype was recorded a few times. This chain connects TRBV20-1 to TRBJ2-1; D call uncertain. The CDR3 covers 15 residues. With 0 bases removed from V and 7 bases from J, the gap between germline ends came to 16 bases. The V gene's germline CDR1 is DFQATT and CDR2 SNEGSKA (reference sequence). CDR3 sequence reads: CSARDRLGRSNEQFF. DNA of the CDR3: TGCAGTGCTAGAGATCGGCTAGGCCGGTCGAATGAGCAGTTCTTC.

The rearrangement joins TRBV20-1 to TRBJ2-1; 7 bases line up with TRBD2. V lost 0 bases and J lost 7; bases outside the gene matches: 9. The CDR3 sequence is 15 residues long. Germline values: CDR1 DFQATT, CDR2 SNEGSKA (reference sequence). The chain's CDR3 is CSAREGWEGRNEQFF. Written as DNA, the CDR3 is TGCAGTGCTAGAGAAGGATGGGAGGGCCGTAATGAGCAGTTCTTC.

The CDR3 here is CASSVPGTNTGELFF. The CDR3 DNA reads TGTGCCAGCAGCGTTCCCGGGACGAACACCGGGGAGCTGTTTTTT. The J gene is TRBJ2-2, the V gene TRBV5-6, with D perhaps TRBD2 (5 bases). The V end was cut by 4 bases, the J end by 0 bases, with 10 bases between. This CDR3 region has 15 residues. CDR1 and CDR2 from the germline V gene are SGHDT and YYEEEE.

In this sample, this clonotype turned up a few times. The rearrangement uses TRBV10-3 and TRBJ2-1, with 9 bases aligning to TRBD1. CDR1 and CDR2 (germline): ENHRY, SYGVKD. This CDR3 has 15 residues. Trimming at V came to 11 bases and at J to 5 bases, leaving 13 bases not matched to a gene. CDR3 amino acids: CAVASGTGLDNEQFF. The CDR3 coding sequence is TGTGCCGTAGCCTCCGGGACAGGGTTGGACAATGAGCAGTTCTTC.

This clonotype was counted at least ten times. CDR3 nucleotides: TGCAGCGTTGGGTATAACATTAATCAGCCCCAGCATTTT. Translating gives CSVGYNINQPQHF. The rearrangement uses TRBV29-1 and TRBJ1-5, with D uncertain. CDR3 length: 13 residues. V was pared by 4 bases and J by 4 bases, with 11 bases between. Germline values: CDR1 SQVTM, CDR2 ANQGSEA.

This clonotype was counted a few times. The chain has TRBV20-1 and TRBJ1-1; D is unresolved. The CDR3 has 13 residues. Germline V gene lookup returns CDR1 DFQATT and CDR2 SNEGSKA (reference sequence). The germline V and J ends were trimmed by 4 bases and 1 base, with 10 bases remaining between them. In DNA, the CDR3 is TGCAGTGCTAACCAACAAGCGAACACTGAAGCTTTCTTT. This translates into CSANQQANTEAFF.

This clonotype has ten or more counts. The chain carries TRBV5-1 and TRBJ2-2, with 9 bases lining up with TRBD2. This CDR3 is built from 18 residues. CDR1 is SGHRS and CDR2 is YFSETQ in the germline V gene. The ends lost 7 bases at V and 1 base at J; junction bases unmatched: 14. In DNA form, the CDR3 reads TGCGCCAGCGGTAAAGGGATTCTAGCGGGAATGAACACCGGGGAGCTGTTTTTT. This codes for CASGKGILAGMNTGELFF. The full variable domain, completed using reference TRBV5-1 and TRBJ2-2, is KAGVTQTPRYLIKTRGQQVTLSCSPISGHRSVSWYQQTPGQGLQFLFEYFSETQRNKGNFPGRFSGRQFSNSRSEMNVSTLELGDSALYLCASGKGILAGMNTGELFFGEGSRLTVL.

This clonotype was observed a handful of times. The chain links TRBV29-1 to TRBJ2-7; D gene ambiguous. The V gene lost 1 base and the J gene lost 4 bases, with 5 bases spanning the gap. In germline, CDR1 is SQVTM, CDR2 ANQGSEA. The CDR3 runs to 11 residues. The CDR3 loop is CSVEVMYEQYF. Written as DNA, the CDR3 is TGCAGCGTTGAAGTTATGTACGAGCAGTACTTC.

This clonotype was seen a few times. This chain connects TRBV4-1 to TRBJ2-3; 14 bases are shared with TRBD2. V dropped 4 bases and J dropped 6; count of bases not matched to a gene: 15. Germline CDR1 and CDR2: MGHRA and YSYEKL. There are 19 residues in the CDR3. As DNA, the CDR3 is TGCGCCAGCAGCCGACCTCCTGGGACTAGCGGGAGAGGGTTGGATACGCAGTATTTT. It codes for CASSRPPGTSGRGLDTQYF.

The V gene is TRBV25-1, the J gene TRBJ2-7, with D perhaps matching TRBD1 (6 bases). Trimming stripped 3 bases from V and 6 bases from J, with 12 bases between. Germline lookup yields CDR1 MGHDK and CDR2 SYGVNS. The CDR3 consists of 13 residues. The chain's CDR3 is CASSDPGVGEQYF. In DNA, the CDR3 is TGTGCCAGCAGTGACCCAGGGGTGGGCGAGCAGTACTTC.

Only a few counts were recorded for this clonotype. The chain employs TRBV18 and TRBJ2-2; no firm D call. The germline V gene encodes CDR1 KGHSH and CDR2 LQKENI. Trimming took off 1 base at V and 6 bases at J, with 6 bases between the two ends. The CDR3 is made up of 13 amino acids. CDR3 sequence (DNA): TGTGCCAGCTCACCACGACCGGCCGGGGAGCTGTTTTTT. Translation gives CASSPRPAGELFF.